Presented here are 21 T cell receptor beta chains from one specimen sequenced in a study of PD-1 blockade in classical Hodgkin lymphoma. TCRdb's table, derived via immunoSEQ multiplex PCR, lists solely in-frame clones and lacks some. The repertoire consists of approximately 30,000 clones, with about 82% occurring once and the leading ten covering 15% to 20%. Time point: cycle 4 day 1 (C4D1), after 5 to 7 weeks of nivolumab. All the patients suffered relapse after autologous stem cell transplantation, and brentuximab vedotin exposure differed. The specimen comprised peripheral blood mononuclear cells (PBMCs), sampled before the fourth cycle of nivolumab. These receptors were taken from a human donor with classical Hodgkin lymphoma.

The CDR3 DNA sequence: TGTGCCAGCAGTTTCCCACCCGGGGGCGTGCAGTACTTC. It specifies CASSFPPGGVQYF. The V gene is TRBV28, the J gene TRBJ2-7; D is perhaps TRBD1 or TRBD2 (6 bases each). CDR3 size: 13 residues. Germline V gene sequence: CDR1 MDHEN, CDR2 SYDVKM. Trimming shortened V by 3 bases and J by 9 bases, and 15 bases separated the two germline ends.

The chain combines TRBV6-1 with TRBJ2-3, with 13 bases fitting TRBD2. The V gene's germline CDR1 is MNHNS and CDR2 SASEGT. Trimming took 2 bases from V and 6 from J; bases not matched to a gene: 5. The CDR3 length is 16 residues. The CDR3 is CASSEWTSGSTDTQYF. Written as DNA, the CDR3 is TGTGCCAGCAGTGAATGGACTAGCGGGAGTACCGATACGCAGTATTTT.

This chain joins TRBV6-1 and TRBJ2-7; D is perhaps TRBD1 (6 bases). V was trimmed by 5 bases and J by 2 bases, leaving 13 bases between them. The CDR3 is 14 amino acids. Germline V CDR1 and CDR2: MNHNS, SASEGT. The CDR3 DNA sequence: TGTGCCAGCAGTTCGGTAGGGGGTACCTACGAGCAGTACTTC. Translating it yields CASSSVGGTYEQYF.

The chain combines TRBV28 with TRBJ1-3, with D perhaps TRBD1 (5 bases). Germline lookup yields CDR1 MDHEN and CDR2 SYDVKM. The V gene lost 6 bases and the J gene lost 4 bases, with 16 bases spanning the gap. This CDR3 has 15 residues. The CDR3 sequence: CASSPWGREGNTIYF. DNA for the CDR3: TGTGCCAGCAGCCCCTGGGGCAGGGAGGGAAACACCATATATTTT. Full variable domain (outside the CDR3, taken from reference TRBV28 and TRBJ1-3): DVKVTQSSRYLVKRTGEKVFLECVQDMDHENMFWYRQDPGLGLRLIYFSYDVKMKEKGDIPEGYSVSREKKERFSLILESASTNQTSMYLCASSPWGREGNTIYFGEGSWLTVV.

This clone was observed a few times. The CDR3 is CASRTGRSAYQPQHF. The CDR3 DNA is TGTGCCAGCAGGACTGGGAGGTCAGCTTATCAGCCCCAGCATTTT. The V and J genes are TRBV28 and TRBJ1-5; D is undetermined. V shed 6 bases and J shed 5 bases, with 17 bases lying between them. Germline V gene lookup returns CDR1 MDHEN and CDR2 SYDVKM. This CDR3 has 15 residues.

The rearrangement links TRBV29-1 to TRBJ1-4; TRBD1 is a possible D gene (5 bases). V shed 6 bases and J shed 3 bases, with 17 bases lying between them. The CDR3 length is 15 residues. Germline V lookup: CDR1 SQVTM, CDR2 ANQGSEA. CDR3 protein: CSVLWGGGSNEKLFF. CDR3 DNA sequence: TGCAGCGTCCTTTGGGGGGGAGGATCTAATGAAAAACTGTTTTTT.

The sample holds one count of this clone. The junction departs from the called germline gene at one end, perhaps through a read error. This rearrangement joins TRBV6-5 to TRBJ2-5, with 7 bases that match TRBD1. The CDR3 has 11 residues. CDR1 is MNHEY, CDR2 SVGAGI, per germline. For the CDR3, the DNA is TGTGCCAGCAGTTCGGGGACAGCTTTTCACTTC. This codes for CASSSGTAFHF.

The V call is TRBV5-1, the J call TRBJ2-7; tentatively, D is TRBD1 or TRBD2 (5 bases each). CDR3 length: 15 residues. From germline, CDR1 is SGHRS and CDR2 YFSETQ. Between the trimmed V and J ends, which lost 3 bases and 2 bases, there was a span of 15 bases. The CDR3 DNA reads as TGCGCCAGCAGCTCTACAGGACTCCAGGCCTACGAGCAGTACTTC. Translation gives CASSSTGLQAYEQYF.

This chain joins TRBV19 and TRBJ2-2; 10 bases are shared with TRBD1. The CDR3 is 15 amino acids. Germline-derived CDR1 and CDR2 are LNHDA and SQIVND (reference sequence). Trimming cost V 9 bases and J 7 bases; bases outside gene matches: 11. As DNA, the CDR3 is TGTGCCAGCGAACCCAGGGACAGGGGTTTCGGGGAGCTGTTTTTT. This codes for CASEPRDRGFGELFF. Full variable domain (rest looked up from reference TRBV19 and TRBJ2-2): DGGITQSPKYLFRKEGQNVTLSCEQNLNHDAMYWYRQDPGQGLRLIYYSQIVNDFQKGDIAEGYSVSREKKESFPLTVTSAQKNPTAFYLCASEPRDRGFGELFFGEGSRLTVL.

V usage is TRBV7-9 and J usage is TRBJ2-7, with D possibly being TRBD1 (6 bases). CDR1 and CDR2 (germline): SEHNR, FQNEAQ (reference sequence). The CDR3 is made up of 15 amino acids. Trimming stripped 5 bases from V and 1 base from J, with 15 bases between. The CDR3 coding sequence is TGTGCCAGCAGCCTCTCCGGGACACTTTCCTACGAGCAGTACTTC. It translates to CASSLSGTLSYEQYF.

J is TRBJ2-7 and V is TRBV19; 9 bases line up with TRBD2. The germline CDR1 and CDR2 sequences are LNHDA and SQIVND (reference sequence). V gave up 8 bases and J gave up 5 bases; unmatched junction bases: 10. The CDR3 sequence is 14 residues long. The chain's CDR3 is CASGRTSASDEQYF. CDR3 coding DNA: TGTGCCAGTGGGAGGACTAGCGCGTCGGACGAGCAGTACTTC.

The rearrangement joins TRBV6-6 to TRBJ1-1; D is undetermined. The germline V and J ends were trimmed by 6 bases and 3 bases, with 11 bases remaining between them. The CDR3 spans 13 residues. Per the germline V gene, CDR1 is MNHNY and CDR2 is SVGAGI (reference sequence). This chain's CDR3 is CASSRTPDTEAFF. The CDR3 DNA is TGTGCCAGCAGCCGGACCCCGGACACTGAAGCTTTCTTT.

The rearrangement joins TRBV6-5 to TRBJ2-5; D tentatively reads TRBD1 or TRBD2 (5 bases each). The CDR3 sequence is 13 residues long. V lost 6 bases and J lost 4, with 12 bases in between. In germline, CDR1 is MNHEY, CDR2 SVGAGI. The CDR3 loop reads CASSPGALETQYF. The DNA of the CDR3 is TGTGCCAGCAGCCCCGGGGCGTTAGAGACCCAGTACTTC.

The chain couples TRBV6-1 to TRBJ2-3; D unresolved. Trimming took 3 bases from V and 6 from J, leaving 10 bases between them. CDR3 length: 13 amino acids. Per the germline V gene, CDR1 is MNHNS and CDR2 is SASEGT. CDR3 loop: CASSDTRKDTQYF. CDR3 nucleotides: TGTGCCAGCAGTGATACGAGAAAGGATACGCAGTATTTT.

V and J are TRBV27 and TRBJ1-5, with 7 bases identical to TRBD1. Trimming removed 4 bases from V and 9 bases from J; junction bases left unmatched: 9. The germline V gene has CDR1 MNHEY and CDR2 SMNVEV (reference sequence). This CDR3 comprises 14 residues. CDR3 coding DNA: TGTGCCAGCAGTTCAGGGACAGACGGACGGCCCCAGCATTTT. Translating it yields CASSSGTDGRPQHF.

The chain uses TRBV4-1 and TRBJ2-6; no clear D. Germline V gene data show CDR1 as MGHRA and CDR2 as YSYEKL. CDR3 length: 14 residues. The V end lost 2 bases, the J end lost 7 bases, and 9 bases lay between the germline ends. The CDR3 nucleotides are TGCGCCAGCAGCCAATTGGGTGGAGCCAACGTCCTGACTTTC. As protein: CASSQLGGANVLTF.

J is TRBJ1-2 and V is TRBV19, with D hard to call. CDR1 is LNHDA, CDR2 SQIVND, per germline (reference sequence). The CDR3 has 13 amino acids. The V end lost 5 bases, the J end lost 3 bases, and 10 bases lay between the germline ends. CDR3 sequence (DNA): TGTGCCAGTAGTCCCGTCCGGGACTATGGCTACACCTTC. Translating gives CASSPVRDYGYTF.

The gene calls are TRBV19 and TRBJ2-3; TRBD1 agrees at 8 bases. This CDR3 region has 15 residues. Germline-derived CDR1 and CDR2 are LNHDA and SQIVND (reference sequence). V gave up 6 bases and J gave up 3 bases; unmatched junction bases: 8. Written as DNA, the CDR3 is TGTGCCAGTAGCCTAAGGACAGGGATTACAGATACGCAGTATTTT. Translation: CASSLRTGITDTQYF.

The sample holds a few counts of this clone. The chain combines TRBV6-1 with TRBJ1-1, with a weak D call TRBD1 (5 bases). Looked up from germline, CDR1 is MNHNS and CDR2 is SASEGT. Trimming took 0 bases from V and 7 from J, leaving 9 bases between them. The CDR3 loop spans 13 amino acids. CDR3 in amino acids: CASSEALGGEAFF. CDR3 nucleotides: TGTGCCAGCAGTGAAGCCCTCGGGGGTGAAGCTTTCTTT.

The chain employs TRBV6-5 and TRBJ1-2; no clear D gene. There are 13 residues in the CDR3. V was clipped by 2 bases and J by 2 bases, with 6 bases between them. Germline CDR1 and CDR2: MNHEY and SVGAGI. The CDR3 here is CASSYGQNYGYTF. CDR3 sequence (DNA): TGTGCCAGCAGTTACGGGCAGAACTATGGCTACACCTTC.

The rearrangement joins TRBV5-4 to TRBJ2-1; D is unresolved. Looked up from germline, CDR1 is SGHNT and CDR2 is YYREEE (reference sequence). V was cut by 0 bases and J by 9 bases, with 10 bases left in between. This CDR3 spans 13 amino acids. The CDR3 bases are TGTGCCAGCAGCTTGGGTGGGCCAAGTGAGCAGTTCTTC. It is translated as CASSLGGPSEQFF.